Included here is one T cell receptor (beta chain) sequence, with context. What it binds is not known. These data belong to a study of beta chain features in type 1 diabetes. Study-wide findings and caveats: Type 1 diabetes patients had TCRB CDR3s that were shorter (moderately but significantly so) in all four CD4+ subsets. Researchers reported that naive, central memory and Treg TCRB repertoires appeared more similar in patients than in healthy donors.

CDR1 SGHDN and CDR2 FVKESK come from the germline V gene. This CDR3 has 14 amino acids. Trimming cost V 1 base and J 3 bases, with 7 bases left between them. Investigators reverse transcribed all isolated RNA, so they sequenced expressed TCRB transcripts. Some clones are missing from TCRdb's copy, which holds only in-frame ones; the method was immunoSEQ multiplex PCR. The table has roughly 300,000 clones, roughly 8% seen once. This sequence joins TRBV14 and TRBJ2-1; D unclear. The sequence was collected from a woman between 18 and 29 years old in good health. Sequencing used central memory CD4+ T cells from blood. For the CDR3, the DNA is TGTGCCAGCAGCCAAGTCAACCTCTACAATGAGCAGTTCTTC. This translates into CASSQVNLYNEQFF.